A single sample is the source of the 18 T cell receptor beta chains below, sequenced in a study of CD4+ T cells in melanoma. Some clones are missing from TCRdb's copy, which holds only in-frame ones; the method was immunoSEQ multiplex PCR. The data hold roughly 150,000 clones, with around 90% observed a single time. The receptors derive from a human donor with melanoma.

This chain uses TRBV18 with TRBJ2-5; 9 bases align to TRBD2. Per the germline V gene, CDR1 is KGHSH and CDR2 is LQKENI. This CDR3 has 16 residues. The V gene end was trimmed by 3 bases and the J gene end by 1 base; junction bases not matched to a gene: 6. The DNA for the CDR3 is TGTGCCAGCTCACCGCAGCTAGCGGGGTCCCAAGAGACCCAGTACTTC. Amino acid sequence: CASSPQLAGSQETQYF.

The chain employs TRBV5-8 and TRBJ1-5, with unresolved D. CDR3 length: 13 residues. V lost 10 bases, J lost 0 bases, and 11 bases lay in between. CDR1 is SGHTS, CDR2 YDEGEE, per germline. CDR3 protein: CASKRYSNQPQHF. The CDR3 nucleotides are TGTGCCTCCAAGAGGTATAGCAATCAGCCCCAGCATTTT.

The chain recombines TRBV7-9 with TRBJ1-2; weak D call: TRBD1 (5 bases). From germline, CDR1 is SEHNR and CDR2 FQNEAQ (reference sequence). This CDR3 is 13 amino acids long. V lost 6 bases, J lost 2 bases, and 10 bases lay in between. The chain's CDR3 is CASSPAGNYGYTF. DNA for the CDR3: TGTGCCAGCAGTCCCGCAGGGAACTATGGCTACACCTTC.

The chain links TRBV7-6 to TRBJ2-1; 8 bases align to TRBD2. Germline CDR1 SGHVS, CDR2 FNYEAQ. V was pared by 5 bases and J by 7 bases, with 13 bases of the junction left unmatched. The CDR3 runs 16 residues. CDR3 residues: CASSLNHGTSTNEQFF. Here the CDR3 DNA reads TGTGCCAGCAGCCTCAACCACGGGACTAGTACGAATGAGCAGTTCTTC.

The chain recombines TRBV20-1 with TRBJ2-3; D not resolved. Germline V lookup: CDR1 DFQATT, CDR2 SNEGSKA (reference sequence). The CDR3 is 11 amino acids. V dropped 7 bases and J dropped 0 bases, with 5 bases sitting between them. CDR3 residues: CSGWSTDTQYF. The CDR3 nucleotides are TGCAGTGGATGGAGCACAGATACGCAGTATTTT.

V and J are TRBV27 and TRBJ1-2, with D unresolved. This CDR3 region has 15 residues. In germline, CDR1 is MNHEY, CDR2 SMNVEV (reference sequence). Trimming removed 0 bases from V and 2 bases from J, with 10 bases in between. The CDR3 DNA reads as TGTGCCAGCAGTTTATCGCGACTGGGGAACTATGGCTACACCTTC. Its translation: CASSLSRLGNYGYTF.

J is TRBJ2-3 and V is TRBV7-2; either TRBD1 or TRBD2 may supply D (6 bases each). From germline, CDR1 is SGHTA and CDR2 FQGNSA. Trimming pared 5 bases from V and 2 bases from J, leaving 20 bases between. This CDR3 has 17 residues. Written as DNA, the CDR3 is TGTGCCAGCAGCCTGAACGGGGGCATGTACTCCACAGATACGCAGTATTTT. It encodes CASSLNGGMYSTDTQYF.

The rearrangement uses TRBV7-6 and TRBJ2-5, with D uncertain. With 0 bases removed from V and 4 bases from J, the gap between germline ends came to 3 bases. CDR3 length: 12 residues. Germline loops: CDR1 SGHVS, CDR2 FNYEAQ. In DNA, the CDR3 is TGTGCCAGCAGCTTAGCTCGAGAGACCCAGTACTTC. This codes for CASSLARETQYF.

The gene calls are TRBV4-2 and TRBJ2-5; 9 nucleotides align to TRBD2. The CDR3 extends over 15 amino acids. V lost 4 bases and J lost 5; bases outside the gene matches: 8. CDR1 is LGHNA, CDR2 YNFKEQ, per germline. CDR3 in DNA: TGTGCCAGCAGCCCGGGACTAGCCAGGGTTGAGACCCAGTACTTC. Translation: CASSPGLARVETQYF.

The chain combines TRBV10-3 with TRBJ1-6; no firm D call. The CDR3 runs 13 residues. V gave up 8 bases and J gave up 0 bases, with 5 bases separating them. The germline V gene has CDR1 ENHRY and CDR2 SYGVKD. The CDR3 reads CAIRSSYNSPLHF. The CDR3 nucleotides are TGTGCCATCCGCAGCTCCTATAATTCACCCCTCCACTTT.

V and J are TRBV27 and TRBJ1-6; weak D call: TRBD1 (5 bases). The CDR3 has 13 amino acids. V gave up 4 bases and J gave up 8 bases, with 9 bases separating them. Germline V CDR1 and CDR2: MNHEY, SMNVEV (reference sequence). The CDR3 DNA sequence: TGTGCCAGCAGTTCAGGGCATTATTCACCCCTCCACTTT. This codes for CASSSGHYSPLHF.

The chain has TRBV7-8 and TRBJ2-5; D uncertain. The CDR3 spans 14 residues. Per germline, CDR1 SGHVS and CDR2 FQNEAQ. V was cut by 8 bases and J by 2 bases, with 15 bases left in between. CDR3 DNA sequence: TGTGCCAGCCGTGATGGGCGGTATCAAGAGACCCAGTACTTC. It encodes CASRDGRYQETQYF.

The gene calls are TRBV2 and TRBJ1-3; D not resolved. V dropped 4 bases and J dropped 4 bases, with 11 bases sitting between them. The CDR3 totals 14 residues. The V gene's germline CDR1 is SNHLY and CDR2 FYNNEI. Written as DNA, the CDR3 is TGTGCCAGCAGTGCACGGAGGGCGGGAAACACCATATATTTT. Translating it yields CASSARRAGNTIYF.

This clone was seen only once. The rearrangement links TRBV5-1 to TRBJ2-7; tentatively, D is TRBD2 (6 bases). CDR1 is SGHRS and CDR2 is YFSETQ in the germline V gene. This CDR3 is built from 15 residues. Trimming cost V 0 bases and J 3 bases, with 13 bases left between them. This chain's CDR3 is CASSLDPGALYEQYF. The CDR3 DNA sequence: TGCGCCAGCAGCTTGGACCCGGGAGCCCTCTACGAGCAGTACTTC.

J is TRBJ1-4 and V is TRBV5-1, with unresolved D. The CDR3 is 19 residues long. Germline CDR1 reads SGHRS; CDR2 reads YFSETQ. V lost 0 bases and J lost 3, with 21 bases in between. In DNA form, the CDR3 reads TGCGCCAGCAGCTTGGTCGGGGTTCCCAAGATCGGACCTAATGAAAAACTGTTTTTT. Protein sequence: CASSLVGVPKIGPNEKLFF.

J is TRBJ1-6 and V is TRBV6-5; D perhaps matches TRBD1 (6 bases). CDR1 is MNHEY, CDR2 SVGAGI, per germline. The V gene lost 2 bases and the J gene lost 8 bases, with 16 bases spanning the gap. This CDR3 has 16 amino acids. The CDR3 bases are TGTGCCAGCAGTTACACAAACAGGGTCGGGGATTCACCCCTCCACTTT. Its translation is CASSYTNRVGDSPLHF.

The chain links TRBV25-1 to TRBJ1-3; TRBD1 might be the D (6 bases). The CDR3 is 14 residues long. Germline values: CDR1 MGHDK, CDR2 SYGVNS. V was cut by 5 bases and J by 4 bases, with 12 bases left in between. In DNA form, the CDR3 reads TGTGCCAGCAGTCCCCAGGGGCGGGGAAACACCATATATTTT. Amino acid sequence: CASSPQGRGNTIYF.

This chain links TRBV11-2 with TRBJ1-2; D not certain. Per the germline V gene, CDR1 is SGHAT and CDR2 is FQNNGV. The CDR3 covers 13 residues. V dropped 1 base and J dropped 7 bases, with 10 bases sitting between them. The CDR3 loop is CASSLVEVGGYTF. The CDR3, as DNA: TGTGCCAGCAGCTTAGTTGAAGTCGGTGGCTACACCTTC.